A single sample is the source of the 26 T cell receptor beta chains below, sequenced in a study of graft-versus-host responses after intestinal transplantation. Generated by immunoSEQ multiplex PCR, the TCRdb table keeps only in-frame clones and is missing some. The repertoire has 30,000 or so clones, about 86% of them found once; the top ten carry around 20%. Their recognized antigens are unknown. Sequences were derived from unstimulated CD8+ T cells sorted from spleen or lymph node cells, sampled before intestinal transplant. The receptors were gathered from a human donor who received an intestinal transplant.

The CDR3 protein is CASSQYTGGHYNSPLHF. CDR3 DNA sequence: TGTGCCAGCAGCCAATATACAGGGGGCCATTATAATTCACCCCTCCACTTT. J is TRBJ1-6 and V is TRBV4-2; 9 bases map to TRBD1. The V gene end was trimmed by 2 bases and the J gene end by 4 bases; junction bases not matched to a gene: 6. The germline CDR1 and CDR2 sequences are LGHNA and YNFKEQ. The CDR3 totals 17 residues.

V usage is TRBV7-9 and J usage is TRBJ2-3; D perhaps matches TRBD1 (5 bases). The V end was cut by 1 base, the J end by 2 bases, with 7 bases between. Germline values: CDR1 SEHNR, CDR2 FQNEAQ (reference sequence). There are 14 residues in the CDR3. This chain's CDR3 is CASSLGRATDTQYF. In nucleotides, the CDR3 is TGTGCCAGCAGCTTAGGCAGGGCCACAGATACGCAGTATTTT.

The V and J genes are TRBV6-6 and TRBJ2-3; 10 bases line up with TRBD2. J was trimmed by 5 bases and V by 2 bases; bases with no gene match: 4. The CDR3 has 15 amino acids. Germline V gene data show CDR1 as MNHNY and CDR2 as SVGAGI (reference sequence). As DNA, the CDR3 is TGTGCCAGCAGTTACCTAGCGGGAGCTCAAGATACGCAGTATTTT. Its translation: CASSYLAGAQDTQYF.

This chain joins TRBV4-1 and TRBJ2-2; TRBD2 agrees at 8 bases. The length of the CDR3 is 15 residues. Germline V lookup: CDR1 MGHRA, CDR2 YSYEKL. The ends lost 4 bases at V and 8 bases at J; junction bases unmatched: 9. This chain's CDR3 is CASSLSGKNGGELFF. The CDR3 DNA reads as TGCGCCAGCAGCCTTAGCGGGAAGAATGGAGGGGAGCTGTTTTTT.

The gene calls are TRBV2 and TRBJ1-4; tentative D call: TRBD1 (5 bases). Germline assignment: CDR1 SNHLY and CDR2 FYNNEI. V was trimmed by 6 bases and J by 5 bases, leaving 16 bases between them. This CDR3 is 15 amino acids long. CDR3 sequence: CASSPWEGWNEKLFF. CDR3 sequence (DNA): TGTGCCAGCAGCCCTTGGGAGGGGTGGAATGAAAAACTGTTTTTT.

V gene TRBV18 combines with J gene TRBJ2-7, with 7 nucleotides matching TRBD2. With V trimmed by 2 bases and J by 2 bases, 9 bases remained unmatched. CDR3 length: 16 residues. The germline CDR1 and CDR2 sequences are KGHSH and LQKENI. The CDR3 DNA follows: TGTGCCAGCTCACCAGGGGTCGGGGGGAGGACCTACGAGCAGTACTTC. Protein: CASSPGVGGRTYEQYF.

The V gene is TRBV6-1, the J gene TRBJ2-7; 12 bases align to TRBD2. Germline trimming cut 6 bases from V and 2 bases from J; bases unmatched to any gene: 5. There are 15 residues in the CDR3. Per germline, CDR1 MNHNS and CDR2 SASEGT. CDR3 protein: CASSFASGGAYEQYF. CDR3 sequence (DNA): TGTGCCAGCAGCTTTGCTAGCGGGGGGGCCTACGAGCAGTACTTC.

This clone appeared a single time. The chain has TRBV4-1 and TRBJ1-2; 7 nucleotides align to TRBD1. CDR1 and CDR2 from the germline V gene are MGHRA and YSYEKL. The CDR3 contains 15 residues. Germline trimming cut 4 bases from V and 2 bases from J; bases unmatched to any gene: 7. The CDR3: CASSPRQGPNYGYTF. CDR3 sequence (DNA): TGCGCCAGCAGCCCTCGACAGGGTCCCAACTATGGCTACACCTTC.

The chain links TRBV5-1 to TRBJ2-3; TRBD1 aligns across 7 bases. The CDR3 has 15 amino acids. Trimming cost V 3 bases and J 1 base; bases outside gene matches: 5. Per the germline V gene, CDR1 is SGHRS and CDR2 is YFSETQ. CDR3 sequence: CASSSHRGGTDTQYF. CDR3 bases: TGCGCCAGCAGCTCACACAGGGGAGGCACAGATACGCAGTATTTT.

This chain connects TRBV7-9 to TRBJ1-2; D call uncertain. The CDR3 is made up of 14 amino acids. Trimming took 4 bases from V and 0 from J, leaving 9 bases between them. The germline CDR1 and CDR2 sequences are SEHNR and FQNEAQ (reference sequence). The DNA for the CDR3 is TGTGCCAGCAGCTGGGCCAGTTCTAACTATGGCTACACCTTC. This sequence encodes CASSWASSNYGYTF.

Judged by abundance, this clone is medium-sized. The rearrangement uses TRBV7-9 and TRBJ2-7; 7 bases fit TRBD2. Germline trimming cut 6 bases from V and 1 base from J; bases unmatched to any gene: 6. The CDR3 has 14 residues. Germline V gives CDR1 SEHNR, CDR2 FQNEAQ (reference sequence). The CDR3 DNA is TGTGCCAGCAGGTCCACTAGCGAATCCTACGAGCAGTACTTC. This encodes CASRSTSESYEQYF. The entire variable domain, with the rest obtained from reference TRBV7-9 and TRBJ2-7, is as follows: DTGVSQNPRHKITKRGQNVTFRCDPISEHNRLYWYRQTLGQGPEFLTYFQNEAQLEKSRLLSDRFSAERPKGSFSTLEIQRTEQGDSAMYLCASRSTSESYEQYFGPGTRLTVT.

The rearrangement joins TRBV19 to TRBJ1-1; 7 bases match TRBD1. With 7 bases clipped from V and 5 bases from J, the junction kept 10 bases outside the gene matches. The CDR3 has 14 amino acids. The germline V gene has CDR1 LNHDA and CDR2 SQIVND (reference sequence). The CDR3 nucleotides read TGTGCCAGTATTTTGGGACAGTGGTATACTGAAGCTTTCTTT. As protein: CASILGQWYTEAFF.

On this clone: Because the CDR3's place on the DNA is in doubt, the DNA is left out and the CDR3 is given as listed by TCRdb. The V and J genes are TRBV21-1 and TRBJ1-3; the table's D call of TRBD1 was not tested on the DNA. TRBV21-1 is marked as a pseudogene. Including both end residues, the CDR3 is 16 amino acids long. CDR3 region: CASSTQTVASGNTIYF.

This clone has more than one count but fewer than ten. The gene calls are TRBV6-6 and TRBJ1-2; possible D gene TRBD1, 5 bases. Germline V gene data show CDR1 as MNHNY and CDR2 as SVGAGI (reference sequence). V was cut by 8 bases and J by 2 bases, with 18 bases left in between. CDR3 size: 15 residues. Written as DNA, the CDR3 is TGTGCCAGCGGCCCAGGGTCACTTAGCAACTATGGCTACACCTTC. It specifies CASGPGSLSNYGYTF.

The count of this clone is one. The chain couples TRBV4-1 to TRBJ2-1, with 9 positions matching TRBD2. The J segment lost 6 bases and the V segment lost 1 base, leaving 10 bases of the junction unmatched. The CDR3 loop spans 17 amino acids. Per the germline V gene, CDR1 is MGHRA and CDR2 is YSYEKL. The CDR3 reads CASSQGLAGLGPNEQFF. DNA of the CDR3: TGCGCCAGCAGCCAAGGGCTAGCGGGGCTCGGGCCCAATGAGCAGTTCTTC.

The genes are TRBV28 and TRBJ1-5, with D unclear. The length of the CDR3 is 14 residues. Germline V CDR1 and CDR2: MDHEN, SYDVKM. V was cut by 0 bases and J by 8 bases, with 11 bases left in between. In nucleotides, the CDR3 is TGTGCCAGCAGTTTATGGGGAGAAATGAAGCCCCAGCATTTT. It specifies CASSLWGEMKPQHF. The full variable domain, with the rest looked up from reference TRBV28 and TRBJ1-5, is DVKVTQSSRYLVKRTGEKVFLECVQDMDHENMFWYRQDPGLGLRLIYFSYDVKMKEKGDIPEGYSVSREKKERFSLILESASTNQTSMYLCASSLWGEMKPQHFGDGTRLSIL.

CDR3 protein: CASSLGLAGQYF. CDR3 DNA: TGTGCCAGCAGTTTAGGTCTAGCGGGACAGTACTTC. The gene calls are TRBV28 and TRBJ2-5; the match to TRBD2 covers 9 bases. Germline loops: CDR1 MDHEN, CDR2 SYDVKM. Unmatched junction bases numbered 3, after V lost 2 bases and J lost 11 bases. This CDR3 has 12 residues.

V is TRBV14 and J is TRBJ1-1; 7 bases are a match to TRBD1. The CDR3 extends over 19 amino acids. Germline assignment: CDR1 SGHDN and CDR2 FVKESK. V dropped 0 bases and J dropped 0; count of bases not matched to a gene: 13. The CDR3 DNA follows: TGTGCCAGCAGCCAAGATTGGAGGGGGCTAGGGGTAATGAACACTGAAGCTTTCTTT. Translated, it gives CASSQDWRGLGVMNTEAFF.

Of note for this clone: Other DNA sequences in the same sample also yield this CDR3. The CDR3 DNA is TGTGCCAGCAGCTTTGGGAGAGGCTCTGGAAACACCATATATTTT. This encodes CASSFGRGSGNTIYF. The chain links TRBV5-5 to TRBJ1-3; D call uncertain. Germline V gene data show CDR1 as SGHKS and CDR2 as YYEKEE (reference sequence). The CDR3 has 15 amino acids. V gave up 2 bases and J gave up 0 bases, with 9 bases separating them.

V and J are TRBV6-1 and TRBJ1-5, with 9 bases that match TRBD1. V trimming: 4 bases; J trimming: 6 bases; junction bases outside the gene matches: 1. CDR3 length: 13 residues. Germline CDR1 reads MNHNS; CDR2 reads SASEGT. The CDR3 region is CASSVTGGQPQHF. CDR3 in DNA: TGTGCCAGCAGTGTGACAGGGGGTCAGCCCCAGCATTTT.

The chain combines TRBV28 with TRBJ2-5, with D possibly being TRBD2 (6 bases). Germline CDR1 is MDHEN and CDR2 is SYDVKM. Trimming removed 5 bases at V and 2 bases at J, with 15 bases between. CDR3 length equals 15 residues. The CDR3 loop is CASSQDRDLQETQYF. Written as DNA, the CDR3 is TGTGCCAGCAGTCAAGACCGGGACTTGCAAGAGACCCAGTACTTC.

The genes are TRBV4-1 and TRBJ2-5, with TRBD1 as a possible D gene (6 bases). The CDR3 consists of 15 residues. V dropped 2 bases and J dropped 5 bases, with 15 bases sitting between them. Germline CDR1 reads MGHRA; CDR2 reads YSYEKL. In nucleotides, the CDR3 is TGCGCCAGCAGCCAAACAGGGCGCTCGGGGGAGACCCAGTACTTC. This encodes CASSQTGRSGETQYF.

The chain joins TRBV4-1 to TRBJ2-1; 7 bases are shared with TRBD2. This CDR3 spans 13 amino acids. Losses at the gene ends were 5 bases for V and 9 bases for J; bases not matched to a gene: 7. From germline, CDR1 is MGHRA and CDR2 YSYEKL. CDR3 nucleotide sequence: TGCGCCAGCAGCGACCGACTAGCTCCTGAGCAGTTCTTC. It codes for CASSDRLAPEQFF.

The gene calls are TRBV27 and TRBJ2-3; TRBD2 might be the D (6 bases). Germline lookup yields CDR1 MNHEY and CDR2 SMNVEV (reference sequence). CDR3 length: 16 amino acids. V lost 2 bases to trimming and J lost 1 base, with 13 bases between them. For the CDR3, the DNA is TGTGCCAGCAGTTTAGGTCCGGGAGTGGGCACAGATACGCAGTATTTT. Amino acids: CASSLGPGVGTDTQYF.

This clone was observed a single time. This rearrangement joins TRBV12-5 to TRBJ2-1, with D possibly being TRBD2 (6 bases). Trimming removed 0 bases from V and 9 bases from J, with 21 bases in between. Germline CDR1 is LGHNT and CDR2 is FRNRAP. The CDR3 totals 17 residues. The CDR3 coding sequence is TGTGCTAGTGGTTTGGTAATTTGGAGGGCTGGCTGCGGTGAGCAGTTCTTC. It translates to CASGLVIWRAGCGEQFF. Complete variable domain (other parts from reference TRBV12-5 and TRBJ2-1): DARVTQTPRHKVTEMGQEVTMRCQPILGHNTVFWYRQTMMQGLELLAYFRNRAPLDDSGMPKDRFSAEMPDATLATLKIQPSEPRDSAVYFCASGLVIWRAGCGEQFFGPGTRLTVL.

The rearrangement links TRBV19 to TRBJ2-1, with 8 bases that match TRBD2. The CDR3 totals 14 residues. V dropped 7 bases and J dropped 1; count of bases not matched to a gene: 3. From germline, CDR1 is LNHDA and CDR2 SQIVND (reference sequence). The CDR3, as DNA: TGTGCCAGTACCCGGGGGGGGTCCTACAATGAGCAGTTCTTC. Translated: CASTRGGSYNEQFF.